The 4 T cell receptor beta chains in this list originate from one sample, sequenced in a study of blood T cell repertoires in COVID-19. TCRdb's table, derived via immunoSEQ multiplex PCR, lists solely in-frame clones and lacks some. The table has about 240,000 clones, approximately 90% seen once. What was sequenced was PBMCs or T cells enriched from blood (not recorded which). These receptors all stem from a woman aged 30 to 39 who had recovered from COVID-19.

DNA of the CDR3: TGCAGTGCTAGTAAGGACAGATGGACGGATGGCTACACCTTC. Amino acids: CSASKDRWTDGYTF. V is TRBV20-1 and J is TRBJ1-2, with D perhaps TRBD1 (6 bases). Germline CDR1 is DFQATT and CDR2 is SNEGSKA (reference sequence). The CDR3 is made up of 14 amino acids. The germline V and J ends were trimmed by 3 bases and 6 bases, with 17 bases remaining between them.

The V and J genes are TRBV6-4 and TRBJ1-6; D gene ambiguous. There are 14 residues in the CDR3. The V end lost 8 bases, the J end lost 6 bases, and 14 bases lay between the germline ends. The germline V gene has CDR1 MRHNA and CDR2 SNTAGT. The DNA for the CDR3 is TGTGCCAGCGCGTGGGAGTCGCTTAATTCACCCCTCCACTTT. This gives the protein CASAWESLNSPLHF.

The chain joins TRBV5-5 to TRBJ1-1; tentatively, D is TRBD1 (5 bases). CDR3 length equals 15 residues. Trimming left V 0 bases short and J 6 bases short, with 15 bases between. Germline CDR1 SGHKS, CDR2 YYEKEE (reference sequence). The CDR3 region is CASSLAGRVDAEAFF. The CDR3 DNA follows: TGTGCCAGCAGCTTGGCCGGCAGGGTGGATGCTGAAGCTTTCTTT.

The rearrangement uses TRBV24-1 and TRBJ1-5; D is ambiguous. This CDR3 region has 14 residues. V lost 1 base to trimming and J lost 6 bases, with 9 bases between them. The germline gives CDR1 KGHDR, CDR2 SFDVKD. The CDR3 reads CATSDFRFSQPQHF. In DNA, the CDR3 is TGTGCCACCAGTGATTTCAGGTTTAGTCAGCCCCAGCATTTT.